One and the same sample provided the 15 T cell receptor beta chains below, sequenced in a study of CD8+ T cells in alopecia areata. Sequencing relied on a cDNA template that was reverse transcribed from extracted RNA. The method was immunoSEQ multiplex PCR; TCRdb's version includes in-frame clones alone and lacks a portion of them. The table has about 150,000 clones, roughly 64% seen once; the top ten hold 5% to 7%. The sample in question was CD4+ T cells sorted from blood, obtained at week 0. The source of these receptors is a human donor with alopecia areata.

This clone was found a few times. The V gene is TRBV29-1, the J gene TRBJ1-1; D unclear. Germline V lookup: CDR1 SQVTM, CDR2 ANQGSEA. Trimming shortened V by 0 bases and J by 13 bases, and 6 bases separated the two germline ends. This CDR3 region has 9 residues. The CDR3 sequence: CSVEDADFF. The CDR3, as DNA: TGCAGCGTTGAAGATGCGGATTTCTTT.

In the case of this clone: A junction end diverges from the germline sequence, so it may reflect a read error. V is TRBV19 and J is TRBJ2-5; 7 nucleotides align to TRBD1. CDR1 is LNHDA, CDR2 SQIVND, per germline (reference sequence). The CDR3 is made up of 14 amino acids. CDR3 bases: TGTGCCAGTAGGGATGAAGGGGGCGCAGAGGCCCAGTACTTC. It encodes CASRDEGGAEAQYF.

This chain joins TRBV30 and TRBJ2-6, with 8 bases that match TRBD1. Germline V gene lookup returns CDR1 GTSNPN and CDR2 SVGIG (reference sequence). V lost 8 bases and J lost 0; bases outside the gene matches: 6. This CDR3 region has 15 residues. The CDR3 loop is CARGQATSGANVLTF. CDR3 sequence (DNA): TGTGCCAGGGGACAGGCGACCTCTGGGGCCAACGTCCTGACTTTC.

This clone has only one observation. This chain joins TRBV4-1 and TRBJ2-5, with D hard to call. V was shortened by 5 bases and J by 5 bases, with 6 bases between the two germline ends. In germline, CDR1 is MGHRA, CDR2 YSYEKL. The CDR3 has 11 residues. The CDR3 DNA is TGCGCCAGCAGCACGCGGGAGACCCAGTACTTC. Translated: CASSTRETQYF.

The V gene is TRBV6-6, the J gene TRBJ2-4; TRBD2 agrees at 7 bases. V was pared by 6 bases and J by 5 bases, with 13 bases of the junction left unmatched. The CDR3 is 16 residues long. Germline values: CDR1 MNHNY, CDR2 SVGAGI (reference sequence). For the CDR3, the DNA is TGTGCCAGCAGCCCTGGGCCGGGGGGATCCCAAAACATTCAGTACTTC. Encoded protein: CASSPGPGGSQNIQYF.

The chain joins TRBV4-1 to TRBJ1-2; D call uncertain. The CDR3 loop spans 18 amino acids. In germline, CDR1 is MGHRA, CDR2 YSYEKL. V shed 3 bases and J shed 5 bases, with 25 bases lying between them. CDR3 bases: TGCGCCAGCAGCCAGGTGTACGCGTTTCTCTCGAGAGAGTATGGCTACACCTTC. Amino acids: CASSQVYAFLSREYGYTF.

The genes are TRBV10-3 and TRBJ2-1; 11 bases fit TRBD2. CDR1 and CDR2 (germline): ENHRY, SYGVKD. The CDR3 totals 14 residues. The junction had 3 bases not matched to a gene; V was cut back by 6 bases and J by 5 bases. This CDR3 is CAIRGLAEDNEQFF. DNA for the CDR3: TGTGCCATCAGGGGACTAGCGGAAGACAATGAGCAGTTCTTC.

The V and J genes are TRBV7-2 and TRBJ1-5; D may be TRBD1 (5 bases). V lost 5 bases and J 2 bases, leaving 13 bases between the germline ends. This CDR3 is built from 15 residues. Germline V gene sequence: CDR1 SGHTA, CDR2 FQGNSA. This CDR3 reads CASSNRMGGNQPQHF. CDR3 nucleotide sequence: TGTGCCAGCAGCAACAGGATGGGAGGCAATCAGCCCCAGCATTTT.

The CDR3 region is CASSQLGATNYGYTF. The CDR3 DNA reads as TGTGCCAGCAGCCAACTAGGGGCGACTAACTATGGCTACACCTTC. This chain uses TRBV4-2 with TRBJ1-2; D might be TRBD1 (5 bases). V was shortened by 2 bases and J by 0 bases, with 10 bases between the two germline ends. Germline V CDR1 and CDR2: LGHNA, YNFKEQ. The CDR3 contains 15 residues.

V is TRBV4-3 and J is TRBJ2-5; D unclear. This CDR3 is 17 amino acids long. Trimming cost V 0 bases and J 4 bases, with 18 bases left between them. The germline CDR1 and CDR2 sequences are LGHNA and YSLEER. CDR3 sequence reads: CASSQDTPTVHGETQYF. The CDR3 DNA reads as TGCGCCAGCAGCCAAGATACCCCGACTGTCCACGGAGAGACCCAGTACTTC.

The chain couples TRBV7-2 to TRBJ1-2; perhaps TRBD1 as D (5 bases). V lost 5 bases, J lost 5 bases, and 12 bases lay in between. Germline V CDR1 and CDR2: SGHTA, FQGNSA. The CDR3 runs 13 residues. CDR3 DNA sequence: TGTGCCAGCAGCAAGATGGACACTTATGGCTACACCTTC. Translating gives CASSKMDTYGYTF.

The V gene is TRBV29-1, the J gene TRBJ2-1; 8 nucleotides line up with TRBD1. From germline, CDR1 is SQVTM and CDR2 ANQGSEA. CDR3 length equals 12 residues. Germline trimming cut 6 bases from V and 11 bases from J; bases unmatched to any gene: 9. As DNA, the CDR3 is TGCAGCGTCTCTTCTCAGGGGGCGCAGCAGTTCTTC. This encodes CSVSSQGAQQFF.

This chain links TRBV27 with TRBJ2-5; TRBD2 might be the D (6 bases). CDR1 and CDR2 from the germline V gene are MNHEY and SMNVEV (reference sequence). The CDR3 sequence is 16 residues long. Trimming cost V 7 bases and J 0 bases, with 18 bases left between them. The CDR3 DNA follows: TGTGCCAGCAACAAACGACGGGGGTCCCACCAAGAGACCCAGTACTTC. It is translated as CASNKRRGSHQETQYF.

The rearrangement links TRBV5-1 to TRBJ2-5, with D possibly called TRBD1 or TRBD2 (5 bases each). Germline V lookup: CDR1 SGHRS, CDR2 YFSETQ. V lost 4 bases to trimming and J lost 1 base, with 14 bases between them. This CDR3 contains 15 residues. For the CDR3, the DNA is TGCGCCAGCAGCGGGACCGGGACCCTCCAAGAGACCCAGTACTTC. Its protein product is CASSGTGTLQETQYF.

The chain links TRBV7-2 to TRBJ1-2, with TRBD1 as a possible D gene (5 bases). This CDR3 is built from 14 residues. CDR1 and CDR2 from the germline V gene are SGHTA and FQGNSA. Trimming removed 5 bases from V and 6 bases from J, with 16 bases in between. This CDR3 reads CASSPDWGGNGYTF. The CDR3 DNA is TGTGCCAGCAGCCCCGACTGGGGGGGGAATGGCTACACCTTC.